This is a list of T cell receptor beta chains from one sample in a study of T cell responses to AZD1222 COVID-19 vaccine. Repertoires were generated with immunoSEQ multiplex PCR, while TCRdb's copy carries only in-frame clones and drops some. The sample lists some 140,000 clones; approximately 92% were seen once. This sample comprised peripheral blood, obtained 28 days after the second AZD1222 dose. These receptors all stem from an adult who received the AZD1222 COVID-19 vaccine. Both conserved end residues are part of each CDR3. D genes are given only for firm matches. Expanded clones get a size class; other rows say once, few or many, or leave the size out.

>TRBJ1-1|NA|TRBV11-3|once
TGTGCCAGCAGCTTAGGCAGGGACACTGAAGCTTTCTTT
CASSLGRDTEAFF
>TRBJ1-2|TRBD1|TRBV7-3|NA
TGTGCCAGCAGCTTTGACAGGGTTAGTGGCTACACCTTC
CASSFDRVSGYTF
>TRBJ2-7|NA|TRBV11-1|NA
TGTGCCAGCAGCACTGGGACTTTCTCCTACGAGCAGTACTTC
CASSTGTFSYEQYF
>TRBJ2-3|NA|TRBV11-1|NA
TGTGCCAGCAGCTTAGTCCAACCCCGCACAGATACGCAGTATTTT
CASSLVQPRTDTQYF
>TRBJ1-2|NA|TRBV5-1|few
TGCGCCAGCAGCTTGGGGGGAGAGGGTAACAGAAATGGCTACACCTTC
CASSLGGEGNRNGYTF
>TRBJ1-1|NA|TRBV11-3|NA
TGTGCCAGCAGCTTCAGGGGTGGGGCCACTGAAGCTTTCTTT
CASSFRGGATEAFF
>TRBJ1-2|TRBD1|TRBV27|NA
TGTGCCAGCAAACGGACAGGGGGGGACTATGGCTACACCTTC
CASKRTGGDYGYTF
>TRBJ2-2|NA|TRBV2|once
TGTGCCAGCACAGGACAGACGTCCACCGGGGAGCTGTTTTTT
CASTGQTSTGELFF
>TRBJ1-5|TRBD1|TRBV6-2/TRBV6-3|once
TGTGCCAGCAGTCTCCTGACAGGGGGCAGTCAGCCCCAGCATTTT
CASSLLTGGSQPQHF
>TRBJ1-6|TRBD1|TRBV6-5|NA
TGTGCCAGCAGTCCCCGGACAGGGATTTCACCCCTCCACTTT
CASSPRTGISPLHF
>TRBJ1-2|NA|TRBV6-6|NA
TGTGCCAGCAGTTACTCTGGCCGATCCTATGGCTACACCTTC
CASSYSGRSYGYTF
>TRBJ1-4|TRBD1|TRBV29-1|once
TGCAGCGTTGGTGAACAGGGGCCTAATGAAAAACTGTTTTTT
CSVGEQGPNEKLFF
>TRBJ1-4|NA|TRBV6-1|NA
TGTGCCAGCAGTGAATGGGGTGATAATGAAAAACTGTTTTTT
CASSEWGDNEKLFF
>TRBJ2-3|NA|TRBV11-2|NA
TGTGCCAGCAGCTTAGGGGCGCCTTCAGGGATAAATACGCAGTATTTT
CASSLGAPSGINTQYF
>TRBJ1-5|NA|TRBV9|NA
TGTGCCAGCAGTAACAGGGCCGACCAGCCCCAGCATTTT
CASSNRADQPQHF
>TRBJ1-2|NA|TRBV5-1|NA
TGCGCCAGCAGCTTTTTCTCAGGGGCTGGCTATGGCTACACCTTC
CASSFFSGAGYGYTF
>TRBJ1-3|NA|TRBV18|NA
TGTGCCAGCTCCCCCACCCTGAGCTCTGGAAACACCATATATTTT
CASSPTLSSGNTIYF
>TRBJ1-5|NA|TRBV10-1|NA
TGCGCCAGCAGCCGCGGGTCTCCGAGTCAGCCCCAGCATTTT
CASSRGSPSQPQHF
>TRBJ2-1|NA|TRBV19|NA
TGTGCCAGTAGTATTGGGGGAAATCAGTACAATGAGCAGTTCTTC
CASSIGGNQYNEQFF
>TRBJ2-5|TRBD1|TRBV9|NA
TGTGCCAGCAGCCCTTGGACAGGGGCCGAGACCCAGTACTTC
CASSPWTGAETQYF
>TRBJ2-1|TRBD1|TRBV19|NA
TGTGCCAGTAGTATTAGGACAGGCGACAGCTCCTACAATGAGCAGTTCTTC
CASSIRTGDSSYNEQFF
>TRBJ1-1|TRBD1|TRBV3-1/TRBV3-2|NA
TGTGCCAGCAGCCGACAGGGGAACACTGAAGCTTTCTTT
CASSRQGNTEAFF
>TRBJ1-4|NA|TRBV6-5|NA
TGTGCCAGCAGCTACAATGAAAAACTGTTTTTT
CASSYNEKLFF
>TRBJ1-4|TRBD1|TRBV4-2|NA
TGTGCCAGCAGCCAAGAGACAGGGTTGGAAAAACTGTTTTTT
CASSQETGLEKLFF
>TRBJ2-2|NA|TRBV10-3|NA
TGTGCCATCAGTGAGTCGTTGGGGGGAGCGAACACCGGGGAGCTGTTTTTT
CAISESLGGANTGELFF
>TRBJ1-2|TRBD1|TRBV19|NA
TGTGCCAGTAGTCCGACAGGGGGCACGAGTGTCTACACCTTC
CASSPTGGTSVYTF
>TRBJ2-7|NA|TRBV7-6|NA
TGTGCCAGCAGCGCGGGACAGCTTACCTACGAGCAGTACTTC
CASSAGQLTYEQYF
>TRBJ1-1|TRBD1|TRBV4-2|NA
TGTGCCAGCAGCCGAAGGACAGGGGAAACTGAAGCTTTCTTT
CASSRRTGETEAFF
>TRBJ1-1|TRBD1|TRBV6-1|NA
TGTGCCAGCAGTGTAACTACAGGGGGCACGGGGACTGAAGCTTTCTTT
CASSVTTGGTGTEAFF
>TRBJ2-3|TRBD2|TRBV30|NA
TGTGCCTGGAGGGCCAGCGGGGGTACGCAGTATTTT
CAWRASGGTQYF
>TRBJ1-2|NA|TRBV11-2|NA
TGTGCCAGCAGCTTAGAGGGGGTCCGCTATGGCTACACCTTC
CASSLEGVRYGYTF
>TRBJ2-3|TRBD2|TRBV7-2|NA
TGTGCCAGCAGCTTATTGGGACTAGCGACGTTGGGGGATACGCAGTATTTT
CASSLLGLATLGDTQYF
>TRBJ1-2|TRBD1|TRBV19|NA
TGTGCCAGTAGTGGGACAGCCCTACTCTATGGCTACACCTTC
CASSGTALLYGYTF
>TRBJ2-7|TRBD2|TRBV4-1|NA
TGCGCCAGCAGCCAAGCTAGCGGGGGGGCCTACGAGCAGTACTTC
CASSQASGGAYEQYF
>TRBJ2-7|NA|TRBV7-2|NA
TGTGCCAGCAGCCTGGCCGCTGTGGAGGGAATTTACGAGCAGTACTTC
CASSLAAVEGIYEQYF
>TRBJ1-2|NA|TRBV11-3|NA
TGTGCCAGCGCTCGGGCAGGGGACGGCTACACCTTC
CASARAGDGYTF
>TRBJ2-2|TRBD2|TRBV5-1|NA
TGCGCCAGCAGCGAGGGACTAGCGGGTTCCGGGGGGCTGTTTTTT
CASSEGLAGSGGLFF
>TRBJ1-1|NA|TRBV12-5|NA
TGTGCTAGTGGTCTCGACACTGAAGCTTTCTTT
CASGLDTEAFF
>TRBJ1-2|TRBD1|TRBV10-1|NA
TGCGCCAGCAGTGAGTCGACTGCCGGGACAGGGCCCCCCTATGGCTACACCTTC
CASSESTAGTGPPYGYTF
>TRBJ2-4|TRBD1|TRBV28|NA
TGTGCCAGCAGCCCACAGGGGGACCAAGCCAAAAACATTCAGTACTTC
CASSPQGDQAKNIQYF
>TRBJ1-1|NA|TRBV19|once
TGTGCCAGTAGTCCGACCGCAGGAGGTTGGAACACTGAAGCTTTCTTT
CASSPTAGGWNTEAFF
>TRBJ2-1|NA|TRBV12-1|NA
TGTGCCAGCAGCATCAACTCTAGCGGGAAAATCGCCTACAATGAGCAGTTCTTC
CASSINSSGKIAYNEQFF
>TRBJ2-7|NA|TRBV6-2/TRBV6-3|NA
TGTGCCAGCAGTTATCCTCCCCGGGGAGTCTACGAGCAGTACTTC
CASSYPPRGVYEQYF
>TRBJ1-5|NA|TRBV3-1/TRBV3-2|NA
TGTGCCAGCAGCTACCGGGACAATCAGCCCCAGCATTTT
CASSYRDNQPQHF
>TRBJ2-1|NA|TRBV7-2|NA
TGTGCCAGCAGTACGAACTCGGGGCGGGCCCAGTTCTTC
CASSTNSGRAQFF
>TRBJ1-3|TRBD1|TRBV3-1/TRBV3-2|once
TGTGCCAGCAGCCCGAGGACAGGTCGCTCTGGAAACACCATATATTTT
CASSPRTGRSGNTIYF
>TRBJ1-5|NA|TRBV6-5|few
TGTGCCAGCAGCCGGGGGCGAGATCAGCCCCAGCATTTT
CASSRGRDQPQHF
>TRBJ1-1|NA|TRBV6-5|NA
TGTGCCAGCAGTTACCCTTCGACAAAAGGAGCTTTCTTT
CASSYPSTKGAFF
>TRBJ1-3|NA|TRBV7-9|NA
TGTGCCAGCAGCCCTCCCCCGGGGTCTGGAAACACCATATATTTT
CASSPPPGSGNTIYF
>TRBJ1-2|TRBD1|TRBV19|NA
TGTGCCAGTAGTATAGGACAGGGGTGGAACTATGGCTACACCTTC
CASSIGQGWNYGYTF
>TRBJ1-1|TRBD1|TRBV18|NA
TGTGCCAGCTCCCCTGACAGGGATTCGGCTGAAGCTTTCTTT
CASSPDRDSAEAFF
>TRBJ2-1|NA|TRBV7-8|NA
TGTGCCAGCAGCTTAGGGACTACACCCTACAATGAGCAGTTCTTC
CASSLGTTPYNEQFF
>TRBJ2-1|TRBD2|TRBV9|NA
TGTGCCAGCAGCGTACCCGGGACTAGCGGGGCCAAGTTCTTC
CASSVPGTSGAKFF
>TRBJ2-3|NA|TRBV5-1|once
TGCGCCAGCAGCTTGGGGGGGAAAAACACAGATACGCAGTATTTT
CASSLGGKNTDTQYF
>TRBJ2-3|NA|TRBV6-5|NA
TGTGCCAGCAGCCACCGGGGACGGGCGGAAGATACGCAGTATTTT
CASSHRGRAEDTQYF
>TRBJ2-1|NA|TRBV12-5|once
TGTGCTAGTGGTTTCGCACCTTACAATGAGCAGTTCTTC
CASGFAPYNEQFF
>TRBJ1-1|NA|TRBV23-1|NA
TGCGCCAGCAGTCAATCTAAACACAGTCCCTTCATGAACACTGAAGCTTTCTTT
CASSQSKHSPFMNTEAFF
>TRBJ1-2|NA|TRBV27|NA
TGTGCCAGCAGTAATGAATACCACTATGGCTACACCTTC
CASSNEYHYGYTF
>TRBJ1-3|NA|TRBV3-1/TRBV3-2|NA
TGTGCCAGCAGCCCTCTGCGTGGGGGAAACACCATATATTTT
CASSPLRGGNTIYF
>TRBJ1-5|NA|TRBV18|NA
TGTGCCAGCTCACCGACTAGCTCTGGCAATCAGCCCCAGCATTTT
CASSPTSSGNQPQHF